What follows are 29 T cell receptor beta chains derived from one specimen sequenced in a study of cytomegalovirus exposure and HLA in healthy donors. The data were produced by immunoSEQ multiplex PCR, yet TCRdb's version contains in-frame clones alone and is incomplete. Of over 100,000 clones listed, 85% to 90% were seen once; the top ten hold roughly 2.2%. Specimen: PBMCs. Receptor source: a woman between 18 and 29 years old in good health and CMV-seronegative.

This chain connects TRBV27 to TRBJ2-1; D perhaps matches TRBD2 (6 bases). The CDR3 extends over 14 amino acids. Germline V gene sequence: CDR1 MNHEY, CDR2 SMNVEV (reference sequence). Trimming took off 8 bases at V and 2 bases at J, with 13 bases between the two ends. The CDR3 reads CASRSGLAYNEQFF. The DNA of the CDR3 is TGTGCCAGCCGATCGGGACTGGCCTACAATGAGCAGTTCTTC.

The chain employs TRBV18 and TRBJ1-4; D may be TRBD1 (6 bases). Germline-derived CDR1 and CDR2 are KGHSH and LQKENI. This CDR3 contains 15 residues. Trimming removed 5 bases at V and 7 bases at J, with 17 bases between. The CDR3 nucleotides are TGTGCCAGCTCAGACGCAGGGGTTGGAAGTGAAAAACTGTTTTTT. This gives the protein CASSDAGVGSEKLFF.

This chain uses TRBV4-2 with TRBJ2-2; possibly TRBD1 for D (5 bases). Trimming removed 1 base at V and 5 bases at J, with 11 bases between. There are 15 residues in the CDR3. The germline CDR1 and CDR2 sequences are LGHNA and YNFKEQ. CDR3 DNA sequence: TGTGCCAGCAGCCAAGGAGCAGGGCAAACCGGGGAGCTGTTTTTT. Translation gives CASSQGAGQTGELFF.

The gene calls are TRBV28 and TRBJ1-1; no clear D gene. Trimming removed 8 bases at V and 4 bases at J, with 11 bases between. CDR1 MDHEN and CDR2 SYDVKM come from the germline V gene. The CDR3 runs to 12 residues. This CDR3 reads CASRIPGTEAFF. CDR3 nucleotides: TGTGCCAGCCGTATCCCCGGCACTGAAGCTTTCTTT.

V gene TRBV21-1 combines with J gene TRBJ2-7; the DNA was not used to check the table's D call, TRBD2. TRBV21-1 has pseudogene status. This CDR3 is built from 13 residues. The CDR3 protein is CASSTPVAYEQYF. The CDR3 DNA follows: TGTGCCAGCAGCACTCCTGTCGCCTACGAGCAGTACTTC.

The J gene is TRBJ2-1, the V gene TRBV14, with 9 bases matching TRBD2. The germline gives CDR1 SGHDN, CDR2 FVKESK. J gave up 8 bases and V 1 base, and 15 bases lay outside the gene matches. This CDR3 region has 18 residues. CDR3 loop: CASSQGWRAGGPLDEQFF. DNA of the CDR3: TGTGCCAGCAGCCAAGGGTGGCGGGCGGGAGGGCCGTTGGATGAGCAGTTCTTC.

V is TRBV29-1 and J is TRBJ2-1, with TRBD1 identical over 9 bases. CDR1 and CDR2 from the germline V gene are SQVTM and ANQGSEA. V shed 7 bases and J 2 bases; nucleotides not matched to a gene: 6. CDR3 size: 14 residues. CDR3 DNA sequence: TGCAGCGCCCTACAGGGGGCGGCCTACAATGAGCAGTTCTTC. It encodes CSALQGAAYNEQFF.

The chain combines TRBV6-5 with TRBJ1-1; no firm D call. Trimming pared 0 bases from V and 6 bases from J, leaving 14 bases between. This CDR3 spans 15 amino acids. Germline CDR1 MNHEY, CDR2 SVGAGI. CDR3 nucleotide sequence: TGTGCCAGCAGTTACTCGAATATGCCAGGTTCTGAAGCTTTCTTT. Translation gives CASSYSNMPGSEAFF.

The V gene is TRBV11-3, the J gene TRBJ2-4; a weak D match, TRBD1 (5 bases). Germline CDR1 reads SGHNT; CDR2 reads YENEEA. The V end was cut by 1 base, the J end by 7 bases, with 11 bases between. This CDR3 is 14 amino acids long. The CDR3 spells CASSLAGPGNIQYF. The CDR3 nucleotides read TGTGCCAGCAGCTTAGCAGGGCCTGGGAACATTCAGTACTTC. The variable domain in full, completed from reference TRBV11-3 and TRBJ2-4, reads EAGVVQSPRYKIIEKKQPVAFWCNPISGHNTLYWYLQNLGQGPELLIRYENEEAVDDSQLPKDRFSAERLKGVDSTLKIQPAELGDSAVYLCASSLAGPGNIQYFGAGTRLSVL.

The rearrangement uses TRBV9 and TRBJ2-1; the match to TRBD2 covers 11 bases. Unmatched junction bases numbered 9, after V lost 4 bases and J lost 9 bases. The CDR3 covers 15 residues. The germline V gene has CDR1 SGDLS and CDR2 YYNGEE. CDR3: CASSILAGGGGEQFF. CDR3 DNA sequence: TGTGCCAGCAGCATCTTAGCGGGAGGGGGCGGTGAGCAGTTCTTC.

This chain uses TRBV7-3 with TRBJ2-3, with D uncertain. The germline CDR1 and CDR2 sequences are SGHTA and FQGTGA. The germline V and J ends were trimmed by 2 bases and 3 bases, with 3 bases remaining between them. The CDR3 spans 12 residues. The CDR3 sequence: CASSLATDTQYF. In nucleotides, the CDR3 is TGTGCCAGCAGCTTAGCGACAGATACGCAGTATTTT.

CDR3 coding DNA: TGTGCCAGCAGCGTAGATCCTAGCGGGGCTTCCGCTTATTCCTACAATGAGCAGTTCTTC. The encoded protein is CASSVDPSGASAYSYNEQFF. This sequence joins TRBV9 and TRBJ2-1; 9 positions match TRBD2. Germline V gene sequence: CDR1 SGDLS, CDR2 YYNGEE. V was clipped by 0 bases and J by 1 base; unmatched bases: 14. CDR3 length: 20 amino acids. The full variable domain, its missing parts supplied by reference TRBV9 and TRBJ2-1, is DSGVTQTPKHLITATGQRVTLRCSPRSGDLSVYWYQQSLDQGLQFLIQYYNGEERAKGNILERFSAQQFPDLHSELNLSSLELGDSALYFCASSVDPSGASAYSYNEQFFGPGTRLTVL.

The V and J genes are TRBV18 and TRBJ2-7; TRBD2 agrees at 15 bases. The CDR3 has 18 amino acids. Trimming at V came to 2 bases and at J to 3 bases, leaving 8 bases not matched to a gene. Germline CDR1 KGHSH, CDR2 LQKENI. The CDR3 reads CASSPSGLAGGLGYEQYF. The CDR3, as DNA: TGTGCCAGCTCACCATCGGGACTAGCGGGGGGCCTCGGCTACGAGCAGTACTTC.

The rearrangement joins TRBV27 to TRBJ2-2; 7 bases map to TRBD1. The CDR3 covers 14 residues. Trimming at V came to 8 bases and at J to 4 bases, leaving 7 bases not matched to a gene. The germline CDR1 and CDR2 sequences are MNHEY and SMNVEV (reference sequence). The CDR3: CASSKQGSTGELFF. DNA for the CDR3: TGTGCCAGCTCGAAACAGGGGTCCACCGGGGAGCTGTTTTTT.

J is TRBJ2-3 and V is TRBV5-1; 8 bases map to TRBD2. The CDR3 sequence is 14 residues long. V lost 3 bases, J lost 1 base, and 1 base stayed unmatched. Germline V lookup: CDR1 SGHRS, CDR2 YFSETQ. The DNA for the CDR3 is TGCGCCAGCAGCTCTAGCGGGCGCACAGATACGCAGTATTTT. It codes for CASSSSGRTDTQYF.

The chain carries TRBV28 and TRBJ2-2; D unresolved. The CDR3 has 14 residues. Germline V gene data show CDR1 as MDHEN and CDR2 as SYDVKM. V was trimmed by 1 base and J by 3 bases, leaving 6 bases between them. This chain's CDR3 is CASSLFRDTGELFF. CDR3 nucleotide sequence: TGTGCCAGCAGTTTATTTCGGGACACCGGGGAGCTGTTTTTT. The full variable domain, in which reference TRBV28 and TRBJ2-2 provide the parts outside the CDR3, is DVKVTQSSRYLVKRTGEKVFLECVQDMDHENMFWYRQDPGLGLRLIYFSYDVKMKEKGDIPEGYSVSREKKERFSLILESASTNQTSMYLCASSLFRDTGELFFGEGSRLTVL.

The rearrangement joins TRBV5-4 to TRBJ2-3; 9 nucleotides agree with TRBD2. The V gene end was trimmed by 0 bases and the J gene end by 2 bases; junction bases not matched to a gene: 4. The CDR3 loop spans 16 amino acids. CDR1 and CDR2 from the germline V gene are SGHNT and YYREEE (reference sequence). CDR3 bases: TGTGCCAGCAGCTTGGGACTAGCGGCCAACACAGATACGCAGTATTTT. The encoded protein is CASSLGLAANTDTQYF.

V and J are TRBV25-1 and TRBJ1-2; D uncertain. Germline CDR1 reads MGHDK; CDR2 reads SYGVNS. Trimming removed 2 bases at V and 6 bases at J, with 10 bases between. The CDR3 loop spans 13 amino acids. CDR3 DNA: TGTGCCAGCAGTGAAAGTCGGGGTAATGGCTACACCTTC. This codes for CASSESRGNGYTF.

This chain uses TRBV10-3 with TRBJ2-1, with D possibly TRBD1 on 5 matching bases. V was trimmed by 4 bases and J by 9 bases, leaving 7 bases between them. CDR1 is ENHRY and CDR2 is SYGVKD in the germline V gene. This CDR3 contains 11 residues. The CDR3: CAISATGEQFF. The DNA of the CDR3 is TGTGCCATCAGTGCCACAGGTGAGCAGTTCTTC.

The chain combines TRBV28 with TRBJ1-5; 7 nucleotides agree with TRBD1. V lost 8 bases to trimming and J lost 3 bases; unmatched junction nucleotides: 10. Germline V gives CDR1 MDHEN, CDR2 SYDVKM. This CDR3 spans 15 amino acids. The CDR3 nucleotides are TGTGCCAGCCCCCCCACAGGGGCCGCCAATCAGCCCCAGCATTTT. This codes for CASPPTGAANQPQHF.

This clone was seen only a few times. The chain recombines TRBV27 with TRBJ1-2; 9 nucleotides line up with TRBD1. CDR1 and CDR2 from the germline V gene are MNHEY and SMNVEV (reference sequence). Trimming took 8 bases from V and 4 from J; bases not matched to a gene: 5. The CDR3 length is 13 residues. CDR3 sequence reads: CASHGQGSYGYTF. In DNA, the CDR3 is TGTGCCAGCCACGGACAGGGGAGCTATGGCTACACCTTC.

The chain employs TRBV18 and TRBJ2-3, with D maybe TRBD2 (6 bases). With 1 base removed from V and 0 bases from J, the gap between germline ends came to 11 bases. The CDR3 has 16 amino acids. Germline V CDR1 and CDR2: KGHSH, LQKENI. The CDR3 loop reads CASSPQGGVSTDTQYF. CDR3 sequence (DNA): TGTGCCAGCTCACCACAGGGCGGGGTTAGCACAGATACGCAGTATTTT.

V and J are TRBV13 and TRBJ2-3; 15 bases line up with TRBD2. CDR3 length: 17 residues. With 3 bases clipped from V and 2 bases from J, the junction kept 3 bases outside the gene matches. Germline V gene sequence: CDR1 PRHDT, CDR2 FYEKMQ (reference sequence). The CDR3 reads CASSFWTSGGDTDTQYF. For the CDR3, the DNA is TGTGCCAGCAGCTTCTGGACTAGCGGGGGGGACACAGATACGCAGTATTTT.

This chain connects TRBV29-1 to TRBJ2-7; tentative D call: TRBD1 (5 bases). CDR1 is SQVTM and CDR2 is ANQGSEA in the germline V gene. Trimming cost V 4 bases and J 0 bases, with 10 bases left between them. The CDR3 covers 13 residues. Here the CDR3 reads CSVGDSRSYEQYF. CDR3 DNA: TGCAGCGTTGGCGACAGTCGCTCCTACGAGCAGTACTTC.

The chain employs TRBV7-2 and TRBJ2-7, with no clear D. The CDR3 contains 15 residues. Trimming took 1 base from V and 4 from J, leaving 14 bases between them. CDR1 SGHTA and CDR2 FQGNSA come from the germline V gene. CDR3 in DNA: TGTGCCAGCAGCTTAGAGTCAGGCACGATTTACGAGCAGTACTTC. Translated, it gives CASSLESGTIYEQYF. Looking up the rest from reference TRBV7-2 and TRBJ2-7 gives the full variable domain: GAGVSQSPSNKVTEKGKDVELRCDPISGHTALYWYRQSLGQGLEFLIYFQGNSAPDKSGLPSDRFSAERTGGSVSTLTIQRTQQEDSAVYLCASSLESGTIYEQYFGPGTRLTVT.

The genes are TRBV19 and TRBJ1-5; 10 bases map to TRBD1. The junction had 6 bases not matched to a gene; V was cut back by 4 bases and J by 3 bases. The CDR3 is 16 amino acids. Germline V CDR1 and CDR2: LNHDA, SQIVND (reference sequence). The CDR3 loop reads CASSSWDRGTNQPQHF. The DNA of the CDR3 is TGTGCCAGTAGTAGCTGGGACAGGGGTACCAATCAGCCCCAGCATTTT.

The V call is TRBV15, the J call TRBJ2-1, with 10 bases that match TRBD2. The CDR3 consists of 19 residues. Germline CDR1 LNHNV, CDR2 YYDKDF (reference sequence). The V and J ends lost 0 bases and 6 bases, in that order; junction bases with no gene match: 14. CDR3 sequence: CATSREPFLLAGGSNEQFF. CDR3 nucleotides: TGTGCCACCAGCAGAGAGCCCTTTCTTTTAGCGGGAGGTAGCAATGAGCAGTTCTTC. Filled out from reference TRBV15 and TRBJ2-1, the complete variable domain reads DAMVIQNPRYQVTQFGKPVTLSCSQTLNHNVMYWYQQKSSQAPKLLFHYYDKDFNNEADTPDNFQSRRPNTSFCFLDIRSPGLGDTAMYLCATSREPFLLAGGSNEQFFGPGTRLTVL.

V is TRBV5-1 and J is TRBJ1-4; the match to TRBD1 covers 8 bases. V was clipped by 0 bases and J by 0 bases; unmatched bases: 7. The CDR3 contains 18 residues. The germline V gene encodes CDR1 SGHRS and CDR2 YFSETQ. The CDR3 loop is CASSLAGTGYSTNEKLFF. The CDR3 nucleotides are TGCGCCAGCAGCTTGGCCGGGACAGGTTACTCAACTAATGAAAAACTGTTTTTT.

The chain couples TRBV4-1 to TRBJ2-5; no reliable D call. Germline CDR1 and CDR2: MGHRA and YSYEKL. The CDR3 extends over 13 amino acids. Trimming pared 3 bases from V and 5 bases from J, leaving 10 bases between. CDR3 coding DNA: TGCGCCAGCAGCCACCACTATGAGGAGACCCAGTACTTC. This sequence encodes CASSHHYEETQYF.